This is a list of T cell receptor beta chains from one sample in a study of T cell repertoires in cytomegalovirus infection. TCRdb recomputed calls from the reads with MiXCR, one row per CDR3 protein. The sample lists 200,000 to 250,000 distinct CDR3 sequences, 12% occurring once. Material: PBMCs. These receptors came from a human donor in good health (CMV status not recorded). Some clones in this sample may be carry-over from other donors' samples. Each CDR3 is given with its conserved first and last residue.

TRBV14,CASSLRLAGSYNEQFF
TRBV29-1,CSGKENQETQYF
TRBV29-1,CSVEVTGGTYGYTF
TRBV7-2,CASSSGQQANTQYF
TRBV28,CASSLEGTGTYEQYF
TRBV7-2,CASSSPDRIAKNIQYF
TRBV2,CASSEARGQFGEQYF
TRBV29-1,CSVEGAGEETQYF
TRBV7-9,CASSLKGYGEQYF
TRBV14,CASSQYSGLTDTQYF
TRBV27,CASSSAGGVDTQYF
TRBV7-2,CASRSRDGQETQYF
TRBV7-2,CASSGQGDRYEQYF
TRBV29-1,CSVSPYRGADGYTF
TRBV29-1,CSVSGQGDRNTIYF
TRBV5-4,CASSRGTAPGELFF
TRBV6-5,CASSQTLLAGGTDTQYF
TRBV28,CASSQTRGRTYNEQFF
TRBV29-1,CSVFQGTMNTEAFF
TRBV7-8,CASSPTPHRGGTGELFF
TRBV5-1,CASKPTTNEKLFF
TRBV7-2,CASSLAGATNTGELFF
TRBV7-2,CASSLRGGGAKDTQYF
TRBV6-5,CASSYGTGHGTEAFF
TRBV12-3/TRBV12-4,CASSLEAVLYEQYF
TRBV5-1,CASSQGRLTNEKLFF
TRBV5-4,CASSPAEPSYNEQFF
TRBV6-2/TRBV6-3,CASSYPRGGTYEQYF
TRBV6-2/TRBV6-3,CASSSPTEDTEAFF
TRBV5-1,CASSETSGSTDTQYF
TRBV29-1,CSVVQGNYGYTF
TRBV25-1,CASSETDRGSLFLSNYGYTF
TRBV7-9,CASSKDGFNEKLFF